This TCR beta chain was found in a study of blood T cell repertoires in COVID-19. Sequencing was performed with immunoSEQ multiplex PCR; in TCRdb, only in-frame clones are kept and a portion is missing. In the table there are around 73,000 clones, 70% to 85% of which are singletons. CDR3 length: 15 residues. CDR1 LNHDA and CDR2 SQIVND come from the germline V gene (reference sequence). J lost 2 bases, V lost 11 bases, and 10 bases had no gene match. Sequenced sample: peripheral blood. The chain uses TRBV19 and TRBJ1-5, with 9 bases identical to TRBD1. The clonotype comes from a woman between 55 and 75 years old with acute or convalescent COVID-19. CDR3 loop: CARGWDRDCNQPQHF. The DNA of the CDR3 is TGTGCCCGGGGTTGGGACAGGGATTGCAATCAGCCCCAGCATTTT.